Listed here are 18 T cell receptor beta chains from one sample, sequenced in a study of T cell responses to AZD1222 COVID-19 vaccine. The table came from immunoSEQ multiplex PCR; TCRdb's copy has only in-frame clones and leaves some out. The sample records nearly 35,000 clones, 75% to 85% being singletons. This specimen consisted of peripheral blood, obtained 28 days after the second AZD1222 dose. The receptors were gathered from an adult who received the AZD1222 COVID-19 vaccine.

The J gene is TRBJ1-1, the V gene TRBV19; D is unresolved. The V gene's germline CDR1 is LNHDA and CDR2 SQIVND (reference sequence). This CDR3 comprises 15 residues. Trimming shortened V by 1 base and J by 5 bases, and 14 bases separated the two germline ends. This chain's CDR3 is CASSIAAGMRTEAFF. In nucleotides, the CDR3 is TGTGCCAGTAGTATAGCCGCGGGAATGAGGACTGAAGCTTTCTTT.

CDR3 nucleotides: TGTGCCAGCAGCTTGGCTAGAGTCAATGAGCAGTTCTTC. This translates into CASSLARVNEQFF. This chain joins TRBV7-9 and TRBJ2-1; no clear D. V was trimmed by 3 bases and J by 6 bases, leaving 9 bases between them. Germline assignment: CDR1 SEHNR and CDR2 FQNEAQ (reference sequence). The CDR3 runs to 13 residues.

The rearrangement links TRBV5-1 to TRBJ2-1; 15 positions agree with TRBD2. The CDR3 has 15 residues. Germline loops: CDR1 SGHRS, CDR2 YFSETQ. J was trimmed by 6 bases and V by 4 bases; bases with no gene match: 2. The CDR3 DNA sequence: TGCGCCAGCAGCCGGACTAGCGGGGGGGCCAATGAGCAGTTCTTC. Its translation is CASSRTSGGANEQFF.

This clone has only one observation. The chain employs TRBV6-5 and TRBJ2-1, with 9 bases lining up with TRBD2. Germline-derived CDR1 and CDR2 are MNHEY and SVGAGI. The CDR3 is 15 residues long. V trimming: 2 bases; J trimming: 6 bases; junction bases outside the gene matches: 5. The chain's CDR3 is CASSYGAGGGNEQFF. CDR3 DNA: TGTGCCAGCAGTTACGGGGCGGGGGGGGGCAATGAGCAGTTCTTC.

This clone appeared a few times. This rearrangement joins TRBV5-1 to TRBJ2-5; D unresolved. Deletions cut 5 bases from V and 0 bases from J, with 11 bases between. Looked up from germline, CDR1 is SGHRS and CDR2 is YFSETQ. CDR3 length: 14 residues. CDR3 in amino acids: CASSLRTDQETQYF. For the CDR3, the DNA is TGCGCCAGCAGTTTGCGGACGGACCAAGAGACCCAGTACTTC.

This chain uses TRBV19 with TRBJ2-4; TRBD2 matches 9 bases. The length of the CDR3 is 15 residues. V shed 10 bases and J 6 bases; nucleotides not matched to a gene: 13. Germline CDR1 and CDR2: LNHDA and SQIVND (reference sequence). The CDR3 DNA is TGTGCCACTCAGATAGCGGGAGCGCGGGGAAACATTCAGTACTTC. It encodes CATQIAGARGNIQYF.

The CDR3 DNA is TGTGCCAGCAGCCAAGTTGGAACCCATAATGAGCAGTTCTTC. Amino acids: CASSQVGTHNEQFF. The V call is TRBV3-1 (or the pseudogene TRBV3-2), the J call TRBJ2-1; D is uncertain. The germline V gene encodes CDR1 LGHDT and CDR2 YNNKEL (reference sequence). The length of the CDR3 is 14 residues. V was clipped by 1 base and J by 7 bases, with 11 bases between them.

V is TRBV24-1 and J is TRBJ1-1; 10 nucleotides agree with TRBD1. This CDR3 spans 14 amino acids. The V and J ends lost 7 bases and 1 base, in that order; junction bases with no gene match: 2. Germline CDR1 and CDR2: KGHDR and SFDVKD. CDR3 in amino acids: CATRTGGSNTEAFF. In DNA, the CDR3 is TGTGCCACCAGGACAGGGGGCTCGAACACTGAAGCTTTCTTT.

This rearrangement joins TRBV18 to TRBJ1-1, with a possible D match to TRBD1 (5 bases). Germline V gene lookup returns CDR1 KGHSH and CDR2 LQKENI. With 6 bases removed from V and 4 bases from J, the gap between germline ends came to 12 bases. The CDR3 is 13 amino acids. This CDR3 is CASSPGGSTEAFF. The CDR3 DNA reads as TGTGCCAGCTCCCCGGGGGGTTCCACTGAAGCTTTCTTT.

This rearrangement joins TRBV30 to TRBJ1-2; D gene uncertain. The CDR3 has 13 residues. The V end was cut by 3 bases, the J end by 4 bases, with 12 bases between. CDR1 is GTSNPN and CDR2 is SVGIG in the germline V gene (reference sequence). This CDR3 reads CAWSPGWSYGYTF. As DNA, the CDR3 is TGTGCCTGGAGCCCTGGATGGAGCTATGGCTACACCTTC.

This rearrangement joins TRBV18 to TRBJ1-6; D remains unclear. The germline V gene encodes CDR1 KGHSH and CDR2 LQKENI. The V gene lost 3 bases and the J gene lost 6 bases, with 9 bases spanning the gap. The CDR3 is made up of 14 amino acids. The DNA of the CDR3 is TGTGCCAGCTCACCGATGGGATCTAATTCACCCCTCCACTTT. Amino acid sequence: CASSPMGSNSPLHF. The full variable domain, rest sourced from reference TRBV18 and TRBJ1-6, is NAGVMQNPRHLVRRRGQEARLRCSPMKGHSHVYWYRQLPEEGLKFMVYLQKENIIDESGMPKERFSAEFPKEGPSILRIQQVVRGDSAAYFCASSPMGSNSPLHFGNGTRLTVT.

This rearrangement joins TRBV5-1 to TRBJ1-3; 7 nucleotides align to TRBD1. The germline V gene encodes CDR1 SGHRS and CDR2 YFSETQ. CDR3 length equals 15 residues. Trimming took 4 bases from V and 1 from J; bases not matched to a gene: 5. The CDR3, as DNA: TGCGCCAGCAGCCAGACAGGGAGTTCTGGAAACACCATATATTTT. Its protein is CASSQTGSSGNTIYF. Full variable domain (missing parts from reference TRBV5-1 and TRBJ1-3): KAGVTQTPRYLIKTRGQQVTLSCSPISGHRSVSWYQQTPGQGLQFLFEYFSETQRNKGNFPGRFSGRQFSNSRSEMNVSTLELGDSALYLCASSQTGSSGNTIYFGEGSWLTVV.

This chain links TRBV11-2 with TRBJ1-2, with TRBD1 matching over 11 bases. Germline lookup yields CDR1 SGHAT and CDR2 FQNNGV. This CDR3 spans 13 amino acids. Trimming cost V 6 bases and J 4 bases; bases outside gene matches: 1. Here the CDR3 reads CASRGTGGYGYTF. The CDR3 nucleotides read TGTGCCAGCAGAGGGACAGGGGGCTATGGCTACACCTTC.

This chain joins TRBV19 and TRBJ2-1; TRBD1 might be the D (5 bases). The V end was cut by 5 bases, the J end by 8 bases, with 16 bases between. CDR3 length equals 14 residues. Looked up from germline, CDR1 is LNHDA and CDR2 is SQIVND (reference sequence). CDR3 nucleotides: TGTGCCAGTAGTGGGGCTAGTTCAGTAGATGAGCAGTTCTTC. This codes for CASSGASSVDEQFF.

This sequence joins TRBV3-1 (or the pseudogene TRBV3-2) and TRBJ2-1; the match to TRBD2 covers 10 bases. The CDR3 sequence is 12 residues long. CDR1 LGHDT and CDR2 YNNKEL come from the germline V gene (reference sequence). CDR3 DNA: TGTGGGACTAGCGGTCTGTACAATGAGCAGTTCTTC. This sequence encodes CGTSGLYNEQFF.

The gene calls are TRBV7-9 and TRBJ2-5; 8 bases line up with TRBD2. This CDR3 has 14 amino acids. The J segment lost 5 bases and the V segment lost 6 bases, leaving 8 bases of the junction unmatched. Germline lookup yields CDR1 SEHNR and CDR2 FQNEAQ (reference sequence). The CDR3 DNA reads TGTGCCAGCAGGCCGGGACTAGTTGAGGAGACCCAGTACTTC. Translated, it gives CASRPGLVEETQYF. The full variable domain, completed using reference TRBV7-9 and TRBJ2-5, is DTGVSQNPRHKITKRGQNVTFRCDPISEHNRLYWYRQTLGQGPEFLTYFQNEAQLEKSRLLSDRFSAERPKGSFSTLEIQRTEQGDSAMYLCASRPGLVEETQYFGPGTRLLVL.

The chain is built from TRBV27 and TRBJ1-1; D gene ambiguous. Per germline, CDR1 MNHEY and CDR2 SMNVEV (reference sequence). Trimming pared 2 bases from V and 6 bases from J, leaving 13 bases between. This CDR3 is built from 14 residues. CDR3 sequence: CASSLAQSGAEAFF. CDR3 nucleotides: TGTGCCAGCAGTTTAGCACAAAGCGGCGCTGAAGCTTTCTTT.

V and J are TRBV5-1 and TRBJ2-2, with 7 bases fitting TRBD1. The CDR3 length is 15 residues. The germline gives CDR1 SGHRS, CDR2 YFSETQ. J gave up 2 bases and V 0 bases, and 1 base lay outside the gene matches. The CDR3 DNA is TGCGCCAGCAGCTTGGGGACAGGTAACACCGGGGAGCTGTTTTTT. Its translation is CASSLGTGNTGELFF.